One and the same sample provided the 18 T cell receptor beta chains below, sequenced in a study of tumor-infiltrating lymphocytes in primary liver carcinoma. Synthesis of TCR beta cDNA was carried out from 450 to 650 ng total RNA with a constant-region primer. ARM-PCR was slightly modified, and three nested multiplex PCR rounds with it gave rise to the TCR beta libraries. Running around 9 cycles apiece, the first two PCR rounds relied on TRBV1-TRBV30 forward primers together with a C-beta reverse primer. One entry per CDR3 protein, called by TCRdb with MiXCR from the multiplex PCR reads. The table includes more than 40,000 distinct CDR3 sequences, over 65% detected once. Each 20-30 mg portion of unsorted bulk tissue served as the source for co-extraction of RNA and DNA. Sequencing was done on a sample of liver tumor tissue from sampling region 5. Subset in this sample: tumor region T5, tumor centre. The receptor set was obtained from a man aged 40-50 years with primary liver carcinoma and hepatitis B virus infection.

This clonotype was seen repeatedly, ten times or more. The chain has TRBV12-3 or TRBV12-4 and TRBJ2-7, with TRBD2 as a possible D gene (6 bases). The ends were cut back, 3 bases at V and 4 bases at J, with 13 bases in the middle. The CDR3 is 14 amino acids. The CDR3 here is CASSFHLSGYEQYF. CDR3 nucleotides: TGTGCCAGCAGTTTCCACCTGAGCGGGTACGAGCAGTACTTC.

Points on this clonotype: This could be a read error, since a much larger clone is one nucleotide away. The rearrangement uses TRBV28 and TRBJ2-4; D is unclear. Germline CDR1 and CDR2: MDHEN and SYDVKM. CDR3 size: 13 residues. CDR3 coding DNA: TGTGCCAGCATTGGTTCGGCCCCACGTGTTCAGCACTTC. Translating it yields CASIGSAPRVQHF.

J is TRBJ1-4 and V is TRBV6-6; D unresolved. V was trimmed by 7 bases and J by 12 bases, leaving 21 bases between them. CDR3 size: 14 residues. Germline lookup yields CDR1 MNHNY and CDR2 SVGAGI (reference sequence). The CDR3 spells CASTPECLLEELFF. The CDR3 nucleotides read TGTGCCAGCACCCCTGAGTGTCTGCTAGAGGAACTGTTTTTT.

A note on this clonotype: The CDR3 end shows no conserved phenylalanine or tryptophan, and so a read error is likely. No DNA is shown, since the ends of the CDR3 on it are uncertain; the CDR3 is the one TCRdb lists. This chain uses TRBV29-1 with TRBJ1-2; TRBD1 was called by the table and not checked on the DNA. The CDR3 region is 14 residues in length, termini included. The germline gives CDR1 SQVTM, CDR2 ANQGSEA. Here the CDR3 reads CSVRAGTGNYGYPL.

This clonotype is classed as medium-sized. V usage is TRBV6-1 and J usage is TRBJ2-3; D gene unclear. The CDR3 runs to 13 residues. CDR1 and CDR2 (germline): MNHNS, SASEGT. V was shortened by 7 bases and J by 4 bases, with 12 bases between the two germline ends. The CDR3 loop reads CASKTSEADTQYF. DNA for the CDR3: TGTGCCAGCAAGACTTCTGAGGCAGATACGCAGTATTTT.

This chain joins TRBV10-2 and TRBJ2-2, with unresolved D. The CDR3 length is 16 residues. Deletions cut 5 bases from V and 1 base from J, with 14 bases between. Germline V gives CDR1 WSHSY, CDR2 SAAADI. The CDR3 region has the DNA TGCGCCAGCAGTATGGCGTGGGGATGGAACACCGGGGAGCTGTTTTTT. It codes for CASSMAWGWNTGELFF.

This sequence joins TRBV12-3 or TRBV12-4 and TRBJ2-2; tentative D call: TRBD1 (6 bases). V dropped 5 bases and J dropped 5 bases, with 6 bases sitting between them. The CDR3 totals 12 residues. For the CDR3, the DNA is TGTGCCAGCAGTACAGGGACCGGGGAGCTGTTTTTT. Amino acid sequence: CASSTGTGELFF.

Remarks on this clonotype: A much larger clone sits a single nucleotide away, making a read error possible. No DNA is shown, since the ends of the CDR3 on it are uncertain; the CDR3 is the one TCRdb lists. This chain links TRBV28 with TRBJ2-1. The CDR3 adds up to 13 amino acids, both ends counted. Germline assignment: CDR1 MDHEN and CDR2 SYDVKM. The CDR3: CASSFGLGSGRFF.

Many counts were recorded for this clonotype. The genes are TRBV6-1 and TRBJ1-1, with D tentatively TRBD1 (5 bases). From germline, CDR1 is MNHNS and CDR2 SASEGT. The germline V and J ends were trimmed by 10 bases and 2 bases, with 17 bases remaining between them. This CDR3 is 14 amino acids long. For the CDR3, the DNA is TGTGCCACAAGATCGGGGGGTGTAAACACTGAAGCTTTCTTT. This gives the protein CATRSGGVNTEAFF.

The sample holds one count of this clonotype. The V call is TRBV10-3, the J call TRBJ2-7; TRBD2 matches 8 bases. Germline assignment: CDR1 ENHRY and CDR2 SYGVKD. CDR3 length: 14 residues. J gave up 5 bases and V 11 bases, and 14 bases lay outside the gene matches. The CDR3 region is CAASTSVDLDEQYF. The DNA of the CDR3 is TGTGCCGCGTCGACTAGCGTGGATCTGGACGAGCAGTACTTC.

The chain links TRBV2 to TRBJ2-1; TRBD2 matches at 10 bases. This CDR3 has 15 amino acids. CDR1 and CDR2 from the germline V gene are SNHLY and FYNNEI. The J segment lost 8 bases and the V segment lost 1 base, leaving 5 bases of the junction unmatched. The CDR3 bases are TGTGCCAGCAGTGAAGGTCTAGCGGGAGCCGATGAGCAGTTCTTC. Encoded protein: CASSEGLAGADEQFF.

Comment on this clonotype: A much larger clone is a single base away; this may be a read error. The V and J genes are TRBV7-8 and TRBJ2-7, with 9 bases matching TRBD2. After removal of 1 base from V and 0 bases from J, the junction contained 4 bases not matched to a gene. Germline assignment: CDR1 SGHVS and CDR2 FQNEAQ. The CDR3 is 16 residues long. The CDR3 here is CASSLELAGSSYEQYF. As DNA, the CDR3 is TGTGCCAGCAGCTTAGAACTAGCGGGTAGCTCCTACGAGCAGTACTTC.

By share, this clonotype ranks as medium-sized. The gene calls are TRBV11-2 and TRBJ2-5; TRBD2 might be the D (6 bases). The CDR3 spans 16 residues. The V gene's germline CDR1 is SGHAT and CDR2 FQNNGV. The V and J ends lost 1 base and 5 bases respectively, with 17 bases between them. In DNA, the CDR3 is TGTGCCAGCAGCTTAGGAGGAGGGGCCTCCCTTGAGACCCAGTACTTC. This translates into CASSLGGGASLETQYF.

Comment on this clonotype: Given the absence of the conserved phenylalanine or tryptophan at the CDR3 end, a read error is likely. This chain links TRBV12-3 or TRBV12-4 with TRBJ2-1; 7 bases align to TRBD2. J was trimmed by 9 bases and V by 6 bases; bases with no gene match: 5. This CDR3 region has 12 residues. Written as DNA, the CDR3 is TGTGCCAGCAGGCCTAGCGGCAGTGAGCAGTTCCTA. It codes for CASRPSGSEQFL.

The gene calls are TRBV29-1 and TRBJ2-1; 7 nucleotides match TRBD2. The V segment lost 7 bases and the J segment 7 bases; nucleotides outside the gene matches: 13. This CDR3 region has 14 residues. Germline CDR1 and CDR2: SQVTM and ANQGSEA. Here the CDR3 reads CSAGGELNYNEQFF. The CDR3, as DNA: TGCAGCGCTGGGGGGGAACTGAACTATAATGAGCAGTTCTTC.

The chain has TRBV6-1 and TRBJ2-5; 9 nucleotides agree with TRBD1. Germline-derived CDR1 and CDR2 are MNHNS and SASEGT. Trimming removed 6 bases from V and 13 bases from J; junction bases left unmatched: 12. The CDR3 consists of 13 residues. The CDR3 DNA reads TGTGCCAGCAGGGACAGGGGATTGGAGACCATGTACTTC. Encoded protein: CASRDRGLETMYF.

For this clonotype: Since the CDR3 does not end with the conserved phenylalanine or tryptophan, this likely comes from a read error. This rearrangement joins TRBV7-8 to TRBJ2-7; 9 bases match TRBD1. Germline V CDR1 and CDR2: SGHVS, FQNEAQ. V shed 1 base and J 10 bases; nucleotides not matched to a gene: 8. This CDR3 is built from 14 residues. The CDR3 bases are TGTGCCAGCAGCTTAGGGTACAGGGACAGGGACCAGTACTCT. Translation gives CASSLGYRDRDQYS.

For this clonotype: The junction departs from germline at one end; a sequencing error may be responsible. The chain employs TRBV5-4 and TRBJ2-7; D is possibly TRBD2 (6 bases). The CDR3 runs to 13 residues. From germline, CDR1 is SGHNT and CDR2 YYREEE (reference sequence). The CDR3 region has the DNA TGTGTCAGCAGCTCCGGGAGTTCCTACGAGCAGTACTTC. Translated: CVSSSGSSYEQYF.